Included here is one TCR beta chain sequence, with context. Its antigen is not known. This sample was taken from a study of OX40 agonist ivuxolimab in advanced cancers. Study overall: Patients took ivuxolimab, an agonistic anti-OX40 (CD134) antibody. General observations from the study: Also present in some nonresponders was a low level of normalized T-cell clonal expansion. Averaged across samples, CD8+ T cells carried more expanded clones than CD4+ did.

Patients had blood sampled at baseline and again on cycle 4 day 1 and cycle 7 day 1. Per germline, CDR1 SGDLS and CDR2 YYNGEE. V lost 4 bases, J lost 4 bases, and 8 bases lay in between. This CDR3 is built from 12 residues. Generated by immunoSEQ multiplex PCR, the TCRdb table keeps only in-frame clones and is missing some. This sample has about 45,000 clones, with roughly 82% found just once. The source of this sequence is an adult with an advanced solid tumor such as melanoma, head and neck, liver or kidney cancer. Sequencing used CD4+ or CD8+ T cells sorted from blood, obtained in a trial of the OX40 agonist ivuxolimab. The chain combines TRBV9 with TRBJ1-2; D ambiguous. CDR3 nucleotides: TGTGCCAGCAGCTCTACAGCCTATGGCTACACCTTC. Translating it yields CASSSTAYGYTF.